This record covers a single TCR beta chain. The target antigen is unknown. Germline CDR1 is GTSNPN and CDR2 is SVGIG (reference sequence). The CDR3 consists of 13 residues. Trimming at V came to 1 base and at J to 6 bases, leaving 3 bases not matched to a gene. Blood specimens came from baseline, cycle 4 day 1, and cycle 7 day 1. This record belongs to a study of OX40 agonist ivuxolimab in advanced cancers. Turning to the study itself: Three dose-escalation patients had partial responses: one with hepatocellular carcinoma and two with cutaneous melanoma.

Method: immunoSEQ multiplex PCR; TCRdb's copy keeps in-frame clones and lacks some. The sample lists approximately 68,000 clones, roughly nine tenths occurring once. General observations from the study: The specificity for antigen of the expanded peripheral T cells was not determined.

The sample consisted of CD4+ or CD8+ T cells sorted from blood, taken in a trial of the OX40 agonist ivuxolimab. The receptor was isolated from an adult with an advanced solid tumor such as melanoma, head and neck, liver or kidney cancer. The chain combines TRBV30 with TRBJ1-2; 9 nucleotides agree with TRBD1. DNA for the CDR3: TGTGCCTGGAGTGGCTGGACAGGGGATGGCTACACCTTC. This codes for CAWSGWTGDGYTF.